These 25 T cell receptor beta chains were all obtained from the same sample, sequenced in a study of T cells in Graves' hyperthyroidism and ophthalmopathy. The source material, RNA transcripts, was used to amplify TCR beta CDR3 regions. The primer set for the first-round RT-PCR of the TCR CDR3 was HTBI. TCRdb used MiXCR to reprocess the multiplex PCR reads, holding one entry per CDR3 protein. The sample includes about 500,000 distinct CDR3 sequences, approximately 15% of them seen just once. The sequencing sample was made of blood. The receptors here all came from a woman aged 18-35 years with Graves' hyperthyroidism.

This clonotype has ten or more counts. This chain connects TRBV27 to TRBJ2-2; 8 bases match TRBD1. V trimming: 3 bases; J trimming: 4 bases; junction bases outside the gene matches: 4. Per germline, CDR1 MNHEY and CDR2 SMNVEV (reference sequence). The CDR3 spans 15 residues. The CDR3 loop reads CASSFGTGSTGELFF. The CDR3 coding sequence is TGTGCCAGCAGTTTCGGGACAGGTAGCACCGGGGAGCTGTTTTTT.

This chain uses TRBV4-1 with TRBJ2-5, with D uncertain. Trimming left V 1 base short and J 4 bases short, with 7 bases between. The CDR3 covers 13 residues. Germline-derived CDR1 and CDR2 are MGHRA and YSYEKL. Written as DNA, the CDR3 is TGCGCCAGCAGCCAAGCGGTGGGAGAGACCCAGTACTTC. This sequence encodes CASSQAVGETQYF.

In its sample, this clonotype was seen once. The chain has TRBV29-1 and TRBJ2-5; D perhaps matches TRBD2 (5 bases). Between the trimmed V and J ends, which lost 5 bases and 0 bases, there was a span of 13 bases. The CDR3 spans 14 residues. The germline V gene has CDR1 SQVTM and CDR2 ANQGSEA. Here the CDR3 reads CSVLGGPNQETQYF. CDR3 coding DNA: TGCAGCGTTCTGGGCGGGCCGAACCAAGAGACCCAGTACTTC.

This clonotype was observed many times. The chain combines TRBV12-3 or TRBV12-4 with TRBJ1-5; D unclear. Trimming removed 5 bases at V and 7 bases at J, with 15 bases between. This CDR3 region has 14 residues. The CDR3 loop reads CASSLSRLYQPQHF. The CDR3 DNA sequence: TGTGCCAGCAGTCTGTCTCGGCTTTACCAGCCCCAGCATTTT.

This clonotype was counted many times. V usage is TRBV3-1 and J usage is TRBJ2-2; a possible D gene is TRBD2 (6 bases). The V end was cut by 1 base, the J end by 3 bases, with 9 bases between. CDR1 and CDR2 (germline): LGHDT, YNNKEL (reference sequence). The CDR3 is made up of 15 amino acids. This chain's CDR3 is CASSQVSGDTGELFF. In DNA form, the CDR3 reads TGTGCCAGCAGCCAAGTTAGCGGTGACACCGGGGAGCTGTTTTTT. Supplemented by reference TRBV3-1 and TRBJ2-2, the full variable domain reads DTAVSQTPKYLVTQMGNDKSIKCEQNLGHDTMYWYKQDSKKFLKIMFSYNNKELIINETVPNRFSPKSPDKAHLNLHINSLELGDSAVYFCASSQVSGDTGELFFGEGSRLTVL.

This clonotype has ten or more counts. The V gene is TRBV5-5, the J gene TRBJ2-5; 7 bases are a match to TRBD2. Losses at the gene ends were 0 bases for V and 5 bases for J; bases not matched to a gene: 10. This CDR3 comprises 16 residues. The germline V gene encodes CDR1 SGHKS and CDR2 YYEKEE (reference sequence). Here the CDR3 DNA reads TGTGCCAGCAGCTTGGCCGTCGGCGGGAGTGCGGAGACCCAGTACTTC. It translates to CASSLAVGGSAETQYF.

This clonotype showed up many times. The chain carries TRBV7-3 and TRBJ1-2, with D perhaps TRBD1 (5 bases). The CDR3 is made up of 15 amino acids. CDR1 and CDR2 (germline): SGHTA, FQGTGA. Trimming stripped 4 bases from V and 5 bases from J, with 17 bases between. CDR3 region: CASSSPGRRGYGYTF. In DNA, the CDR3 is TGTGCCAGCAGCTCGCCGGGGCGAAGGGGTTATGGCTACACCTTC.

In this sample, this clonotype turned up many times. The rearrangement links TRBV10-3 to TRBJ1-1; D remains unclear. Germline V gene data show CDR1 as ENHRY and CDR2 as SYGVKD. This CDR3 contains 15 residues. V lost 0 bases to trimming and J lost 1 base, with 9 bases between them. The CDR3 protein is CAISESGSGNTEAFF. CDR3 nucleotide sequence: TGTGCCATCAGTGAGTCCGGTTCCGGGAACACTGAAGCTTTCTTT.

Ten or more counts support this clonotype. The chain links TRBV12-5 to TRBJ2-3, with 8 bases identical to TRBD2. The CDR3 is 15 residues long. CDR1 is LGHNT and CDR2 is FRNRAP in the germline V gene. Trimming at V came to 1 base and at J to 4 bases, leaving 4 bases not matched to a gene. The chain's CDR3 is CASGLDKTSADTQYF. For the CDR3, the DNA is TGTGCTAGTGGTTTGGACAAGACTAGCGCAGATACGCAGTATTTT.

This clonotype was seen repeatedly, ten times or more. The chain uses TRBV6-5 and TRBJ1-2; the D is unclear. The germline V gene has CDR1 MNHEY and CDR2 SVGAGI. The CDR3 has 14 residues. Between the trimmed V and J ends, which lost 0 bases and 0 bases, there was a span of 5 bases. The CDR3 DNA follows: TGTGCCAGCAGTTACTCGCAGGCTAACTATGGCTACACCTTC. It codes for CASSYSQANYGYTF.

This clonotype has a count of ten or more. V usage is TRBV12-3 or TRBV12-4 and J usage is TRBJ1-3; 8 positions match TRBD1. With V trimmed by 6 bases and J by 0 bases, 7 bases remained unmatched. The CDR3 totals 16 residues. This CDR3 reads CASRMTGDISGNTIYF. CDR3 nucleotide sequence: TGTGCCAGCAGGATGACAGGGGATATCTCTGGAAACACCATATATTTT.

This clonotype was seen repeatedly, ten times or more. The V call is TRBV30, the J call TRBJ2-2, with 7 positions matching TRBD2. Germline CDR1 is GTSNPN and CDR2 is SVGIG (reference sequence). This CDR3 spans 15 amino acids. Germline trimming cut 3 bases from V and 7 bases from J; bases unmatched to any gene: 11. Here the CDR3 reads CAWSHLGLSSGELFF. The CDR3 DNA reads TGTGCCTGGAGCCACCTGGGACTATCTAGCGGGGAGCTGTTTTTT.

In its sample, this clonotype was seen many times. V and J are TRBV5-1 and TRBJ2-1; a possible D gene is TRBD1 (5 bases). CDR1 and CDR2 (germline): SGHRS, YFSETQ. V lost 4 bases, J lost 4 bases, and 18 bases lay in between. The CDR3 extends over 16 amino acids. DNA of the CDR3: TGCGCCAGCAGCACATATCACCAAGGGGTTTACAATGAGCAGTTCTTC. Protein sequence: CASSTYHQGVYNEQFF.

This chain uses TRBV7-2 with TRBJ2-7, with D possibly TRBD1 on 6 matching bases. The V end was cut by 5 bases, the J end by 0 bases, with 14 bases between. The CDR3 runs 15 residues. CDR1 and CDR2 from the germline V gene are SGHTA and FQGNSA. The CDR3 DNA is TGTGCCAGCAGCCTCCGGGCAGGGGACTCCTACGAGCAGTACTTC. It yields the protein CASSLRAGDSYEQYF.

This clonotype was observed once. The CDR3 DNA is TGCGCCAGCAGCCCGGGGAGGGATGGCACTGAAGCTTTCTTT. Encoded protein: CASSPGRDGTEAFF. The V gene is TRBV5-1, the J gene TRBJ1-1; D not resolved. The V gene lost 4 bases and the J gene lost 4 bases, with 14 bases spanning the gap. Germline CDR1 is SGHRS and CDR2 is YFSETQ. The CDR3 has 14 amino acids.

The sample holds many counts of this clonotype. This chain joins TRBV7-3 and TRBJ1-2; 9 nucleotides line up with TRBD1. The CDR3 runs 18 residues. Germline V lookup: CDR1 SGHTA, CDR2 FQGTGA. Trimming took 1 base from V and 4 from J; bases not matched to a gene: 13. The chain's CDR3 is CASSLRGWDRDNSYGYTF. The CDR3 bases are TGTGCCAGCAGCTTAAGGGGGTGGGACAGGGACAACTCCTATGGCTACACCTTC.

This clonotype was seen repeatedly, ten times or more. The V call is TRBV19, the J call TRBJ2-3, with a possible D match to TRBD2 (5 bases). The CDR3 extends over 16 amino acids. Germline loops: CDR1 LNHDA, CDR2 SQIVND (reference sequence). Trimming cost V 1 base and J 4 bases, with 15 bases left between them. The CDR3 bases are TGTGCCAGTAGTATAGGGTTTCGGGAATACCCAGATACGCAGTATTTT. Encoded protein: CASSIGFREYPDTQYF.

This clonotype was seen many times. CDR3 sequence reads: CATSREPGLDTEAFF. Here the CDR3 DNA reads TGTGCCACCAGCAGAGAACCAGGGCTGGACACTGAAGCTTTCTTT. The V and J genes are TRBV15 and TRBJ1-1; a weak D match, TRBD1 (5 bases). CDR3 length: 15 amino acids. The germline V and J ends were trimmed by 0 bases and 3 bases, with 11 bases remaining between them. CDR1 LNHNV and CDR2 YYDKDF come from the germline V gene (reference sequence).

This clonotype was seen only a few times. The chain has TRBV20-1 and TRBJ2-1; TRBD2 agrees at 10 bases. The CDR3 totals 15 residues. The germline V gene encodes CDR1 DFQATT and CDR2 SNEGSKA (reference sequence). V lost 4 bases to trimming and J lost 6 bases; unmatched junction nucleotides: 9. In DNA form, the CDR3 reads TGCAGTGCTAATCCCGCTAGCGGGGGCCGCAATGAGCAGTTCTTC. This encodes CSANPASGGRNEQFF.

This clonotype was detected ten times or more. The chain employs TRBV6-1 and TRBJ2-7, with D unresolved. The V and J ends lost 8 bases and 3 bases respectively, with 8 bases between them. The germline V gene has CDR1 MNHNS and CDR2 SASEGT. This CDR3 region has 11 residues. The CDR3 loop is CASATDYEQYV. The CDR3 nucleotides are TGTGCCAGCGCTACGGACTACGAGCAGTACGTC.

This chain links TRBV20-1 with TRBJ2-3; D remains unclear. This CDR3 is built from 13 residues. Trimming took off 2 bases at V and 5 bases at J, with 11 bases between the two ends. Germline V gene lookup returns CDR1 DFQATT and CDR2 SNEGSKA (reference sequence). The CDR3 DNA reads as TGCAGTGCTAGACCCTCGGAGCAAGATACGCAGTATTTT. Its translation: CSARPSEQDTQYF.

A few counts support this clonotype. The rearrangement links TRBV19 to TRBJ1-4; tentatively, D is TRBD1 (5 bases). The CDR3 spans 11 residues. Germline CDR1 reads LNHDA; CDR2 reads SQIVND (reference sequence). Between the trimmed V and J ends, which lost 10 bases and 11 bases, there was a span of 14 bases. CDR3 DNA sequence: TGTGCCATAGGGGAGGGGAGGAAACTGTTTTTT. Its protein product is CAIGEGRKLFF.

A word on this clonotype: A much larger clone lies a single base off, so this may be a read error. This chain joins TRBV5-1 and TRBJ2-2, with D tentatively TRBD1 (5 bases). Deletions cut 0 bases from V and 4 bases from J, with 7 bases between. The CDR3 loop spans 14 amino acids. Germline lookup yields CDR1 SGHRS and CDR2 YFSETQ. CDR3: CASSLGQFTGELFF. In DNA form, the CDR3 reads TGCGCCAGCAGCTTGGGACAGTTCACCGGGGAGCTGTTTTTT.

This clonotype was recorded many times. This chain uses TRBV7-3 with TRBJ1-1, with D hard to call. This CDR3 is 14 amino acids long. Trimming shortened V by 5 bases and J by 1 base, and 11 bases separated the two germline ends. Germline-derived CDR1 and CDR2 are SGHTA and FQGTGA. For the CDR3, the DNA is TGTGCCAGCAGCCCCGGGGAGGGGAACACTGAAGCTTTCTTT. Translating gives CASSPGEGNTEAFF.

This clonotype was found many times. V is TRBV7-8 and J is TRBJ2-7, with TRBD2 matching 11 bases. The V gene's germline CDR1 is SGHVS and CDR2 FQNEAQ. J was trimmed by 2 bases and V by 5 bases; bases with no gene match: 5. The CDR3 has 15 amino acids. CDR3 in amino acids: CASSPLAGGPYEQYF. Here the CDR3 DNA reads TGTGCCAGCAGCCCCCTAGCGGGAGGCCCCTACGAGCAGTACTTC.